This TCR beta chain was sequenced for a study of blood T cell repertoires in COVID-19. Study details: COVID-19 samples from acute and convalescent phases originated in the United States, Italy and Spain. From T cells, B-cell-depleted T cells, or PBMCs came the material, which was cDNA or gDNA.

Per the study methods: Amplification from reference gene primers served as the basis for estimated nucleated cell counts. Some clones are missing from TCRdb's copy, which holds only in-frame ones; the method was immunoSEQ multiplex PCR. V and J calls and clone size are those listed in that table; D and trimming were worked out from the DNA. Of about 140,000 clones in the sample, roughly four fifths were seen once. Germline V CDR1 and CDR2: LGHNA, YNFKEQ. Between the trimmed V and J ends, which lost 3 bases and 5 bases, there was a span of 17 bases. The CDR3 has 17 amino acids. The clonotype comes from a woman aged 50 to 60 with active or convalescent COVID-19. The chain has TRBV4-2 and TRBJ1-6, with D possibly being TRBD1 (6 bases). Sample: peripheral blood. CDR3 protein: CASSQGTGGADNSPLHF. The CDR3, as DNA: TGTGCCAGCAGCCAGGGAACCGGGGGGGCTGATAATTCACCCCTCCACTTT.